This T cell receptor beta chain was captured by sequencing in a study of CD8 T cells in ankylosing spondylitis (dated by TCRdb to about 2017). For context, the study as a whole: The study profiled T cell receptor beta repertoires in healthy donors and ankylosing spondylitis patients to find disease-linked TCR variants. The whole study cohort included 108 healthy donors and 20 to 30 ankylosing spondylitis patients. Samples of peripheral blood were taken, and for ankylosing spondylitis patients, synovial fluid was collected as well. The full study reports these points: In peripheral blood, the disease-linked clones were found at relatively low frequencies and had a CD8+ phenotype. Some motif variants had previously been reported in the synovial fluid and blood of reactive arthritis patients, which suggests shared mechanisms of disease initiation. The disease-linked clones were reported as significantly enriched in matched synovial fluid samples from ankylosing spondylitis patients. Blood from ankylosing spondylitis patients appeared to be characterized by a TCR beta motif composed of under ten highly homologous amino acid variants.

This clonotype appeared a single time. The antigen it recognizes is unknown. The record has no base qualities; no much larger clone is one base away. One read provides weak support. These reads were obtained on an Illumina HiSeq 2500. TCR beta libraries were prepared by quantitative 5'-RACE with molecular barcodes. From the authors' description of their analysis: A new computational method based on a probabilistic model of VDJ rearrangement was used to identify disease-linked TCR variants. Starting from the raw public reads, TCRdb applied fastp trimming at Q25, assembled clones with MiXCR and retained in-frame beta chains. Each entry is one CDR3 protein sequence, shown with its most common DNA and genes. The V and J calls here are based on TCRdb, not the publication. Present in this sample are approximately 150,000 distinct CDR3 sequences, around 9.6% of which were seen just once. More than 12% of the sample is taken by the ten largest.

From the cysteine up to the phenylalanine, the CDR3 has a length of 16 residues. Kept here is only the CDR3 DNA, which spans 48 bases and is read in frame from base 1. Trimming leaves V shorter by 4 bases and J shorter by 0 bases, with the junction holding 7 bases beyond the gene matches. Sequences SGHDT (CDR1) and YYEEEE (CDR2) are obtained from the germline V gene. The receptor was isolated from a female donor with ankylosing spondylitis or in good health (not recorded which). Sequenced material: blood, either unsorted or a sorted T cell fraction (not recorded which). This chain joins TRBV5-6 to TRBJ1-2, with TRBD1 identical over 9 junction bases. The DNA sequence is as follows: TGTGCCAGCAGCATGAGGGACAGGGTAACTAACTATGGCTACACCTTC. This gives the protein CASSMRDRVTNYGYTF.